Sequencing of this TCR beta chain was carried out in a study of CD8+CD57+ T cells in acquired aplastic anemia. Overall study results and limits: Between patients and controls, about 31 CD8+ CDR3 sequences were found in common.

For CDR3 and TCR beta VDJ profiling, genomic DNA was the template used. TCRdb re-derived calls from the reads in MiXCR, one entry per CDR3 protein. The profile shows about 62,000 distinct CDR3 sequences, roughly 54% of them singletons. This clonotype was seen repeatedly, ten times or more. Its antigen is unknown. The CDR3 is 19 residues long. Trimming cost V 1 base and J 3 bases, with 25 bases left between them. The TCR sequence derives from a human donor in good health, serving as a control. The chain combines TRBV12-3 or TRBV12-4 with TRBJ2-7; either TRBD1 or TRBD2 may supply D (8 bases each). Sequenced material: sorted CD4+, CD8+, or CD8+CD57+ T cells (not recorded which) from PBMCs. The CDR3 DNA is TGTGCCAGCAGTTTAGTCGTCGGGGGGGGCACTACAGGGGGCTACGAGCAGTACTTC. Translated, it gives CASSLVVGGGTTGGYEQYF.